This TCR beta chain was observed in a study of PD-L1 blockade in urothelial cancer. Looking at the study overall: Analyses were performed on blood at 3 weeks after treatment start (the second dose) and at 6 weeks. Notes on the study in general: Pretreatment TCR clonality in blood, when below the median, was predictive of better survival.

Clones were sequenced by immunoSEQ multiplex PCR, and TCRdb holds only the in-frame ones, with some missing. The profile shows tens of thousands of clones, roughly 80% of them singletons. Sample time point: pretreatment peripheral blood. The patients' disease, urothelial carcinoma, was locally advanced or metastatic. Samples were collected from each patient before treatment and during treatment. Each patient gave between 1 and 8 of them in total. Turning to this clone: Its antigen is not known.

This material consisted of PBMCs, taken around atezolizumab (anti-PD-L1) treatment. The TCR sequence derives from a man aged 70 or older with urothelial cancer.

The CDR3 protein is CASSSGTSKLYF. The CDR3 coding sequence is TGTGCCAGCAGCTCCGGGACTAGTAAATTGTATTTT. The chain links TRBV7-2 to TRBJ2-3, with 8 bases matching TRBD2. The CDR3 spans 12 residues. The germline V gene has CDR1 SGHTA and CDR2 FQGNSA. J gave up 14 bases and V 4 bases, and 8 bases lay outside the gene matches.